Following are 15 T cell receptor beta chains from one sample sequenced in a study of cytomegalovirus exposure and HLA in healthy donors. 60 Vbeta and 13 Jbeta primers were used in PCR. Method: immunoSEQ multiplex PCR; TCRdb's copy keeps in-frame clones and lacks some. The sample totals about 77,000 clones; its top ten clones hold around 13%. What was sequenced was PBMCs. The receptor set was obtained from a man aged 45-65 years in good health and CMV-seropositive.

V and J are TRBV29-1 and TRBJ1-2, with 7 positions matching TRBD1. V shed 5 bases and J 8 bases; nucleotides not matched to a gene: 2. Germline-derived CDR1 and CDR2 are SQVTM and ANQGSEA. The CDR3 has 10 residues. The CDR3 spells CSVKTGGYTF. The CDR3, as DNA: TGCAGCGTTAAGACAGGGGGCTACACCTTC.

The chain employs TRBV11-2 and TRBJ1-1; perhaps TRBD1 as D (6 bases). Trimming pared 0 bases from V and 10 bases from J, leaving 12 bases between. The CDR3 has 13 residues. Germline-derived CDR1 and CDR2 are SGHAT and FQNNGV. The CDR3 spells CASSLEATGLAFF. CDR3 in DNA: TGTGCCAGCAGCTTAGAGGCTACAGGGCTAGCTTTCTTT.

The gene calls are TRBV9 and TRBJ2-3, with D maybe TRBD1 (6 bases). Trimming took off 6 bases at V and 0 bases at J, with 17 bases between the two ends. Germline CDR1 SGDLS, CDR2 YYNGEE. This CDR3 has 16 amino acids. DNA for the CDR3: TGTGCCAGCACCACTGAGGGGGTGACCAGCACAGATACGCAGTATTTT. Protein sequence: CASTTEGVTSTDTQYF.

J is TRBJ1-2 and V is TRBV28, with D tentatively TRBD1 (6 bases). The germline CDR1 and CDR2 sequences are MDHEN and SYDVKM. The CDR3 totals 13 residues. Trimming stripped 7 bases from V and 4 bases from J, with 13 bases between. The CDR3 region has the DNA TGTGCCAGCAAGCAACAGGGCTCCTATGGCTACACCTTC. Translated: CASKQQGSYGYTF.

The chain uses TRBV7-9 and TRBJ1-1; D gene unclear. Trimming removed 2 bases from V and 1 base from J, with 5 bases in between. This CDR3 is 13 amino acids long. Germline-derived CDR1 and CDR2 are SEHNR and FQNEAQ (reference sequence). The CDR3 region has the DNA TGTGCCAGCAGCTTAAGTAGGAACACTGAAGCTTTCTTT. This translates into CASSLSRNTEAFF.

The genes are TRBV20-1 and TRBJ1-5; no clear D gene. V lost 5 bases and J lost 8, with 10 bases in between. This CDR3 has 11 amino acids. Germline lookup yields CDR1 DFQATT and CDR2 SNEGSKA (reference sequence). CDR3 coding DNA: TGCAGTGCTGGCCGGAGGGAGCCCCAGCATTTT. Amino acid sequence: CSAGRREPQHF.

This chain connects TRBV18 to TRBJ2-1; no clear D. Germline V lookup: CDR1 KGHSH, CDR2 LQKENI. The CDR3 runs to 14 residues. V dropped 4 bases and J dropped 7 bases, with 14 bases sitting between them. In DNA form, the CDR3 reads TGTGCCAGCTCACTGAACCCCCTCGGGAATGAGCAGTTCTTC. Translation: CASSLNPLGNEQFF.

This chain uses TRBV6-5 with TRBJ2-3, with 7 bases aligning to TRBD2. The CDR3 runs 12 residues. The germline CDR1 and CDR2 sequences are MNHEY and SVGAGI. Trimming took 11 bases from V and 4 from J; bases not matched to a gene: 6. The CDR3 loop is CAVRTRSDTQYF. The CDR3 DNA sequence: TGTGCCGTTCGGACTAGATCAGATACGCAGTATTTT.

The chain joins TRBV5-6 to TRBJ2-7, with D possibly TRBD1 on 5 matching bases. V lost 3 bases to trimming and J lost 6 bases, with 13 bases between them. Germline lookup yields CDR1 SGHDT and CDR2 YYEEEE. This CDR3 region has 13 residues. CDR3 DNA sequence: TGTGCCAGCAGCTGGAGCCTAAGGGGCGAGCAGTACGTC. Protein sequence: CASSWSLRGEQYV.

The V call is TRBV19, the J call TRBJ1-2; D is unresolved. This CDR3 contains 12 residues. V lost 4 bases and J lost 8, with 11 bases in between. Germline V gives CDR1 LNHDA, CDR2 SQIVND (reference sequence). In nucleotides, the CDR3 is TGTGCCAGTAGTAACAGCTATCGGGGCTACACCTTC. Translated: CASSNSYRGYTF.

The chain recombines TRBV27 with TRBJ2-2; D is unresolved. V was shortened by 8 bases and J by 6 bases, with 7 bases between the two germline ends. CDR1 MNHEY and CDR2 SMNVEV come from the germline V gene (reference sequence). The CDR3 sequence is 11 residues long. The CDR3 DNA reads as TGTGCCAGCGGCCCGTCCGGGGAGCTGTTTTTT. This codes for CASGPSGELFF.

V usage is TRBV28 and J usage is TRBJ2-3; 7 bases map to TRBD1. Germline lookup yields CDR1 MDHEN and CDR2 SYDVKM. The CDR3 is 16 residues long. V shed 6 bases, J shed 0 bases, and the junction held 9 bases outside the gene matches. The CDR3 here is CASSSLGTDSTDTQYF. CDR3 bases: TGTGCCAGCAGCTCCCTTGGGACAGACAGCACAGATACGCAGTATTTT.

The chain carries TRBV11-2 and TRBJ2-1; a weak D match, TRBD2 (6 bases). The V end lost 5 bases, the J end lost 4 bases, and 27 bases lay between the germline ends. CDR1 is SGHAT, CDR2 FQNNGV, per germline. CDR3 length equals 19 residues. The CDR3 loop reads CASSPSKSRIAEDYNEQFF. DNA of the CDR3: TGTGCCAGCAGCCCATCTAAAAGTCGAATAGCGGAAGATTACAATGAGCAGTTCTTC. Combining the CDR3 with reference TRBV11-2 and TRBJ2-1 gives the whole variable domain EAGVAQSPRYKIIEKRQSVAFWCNPISGHATLYWYQQILGQGPKLLIQFQNNGVVDDSQLPKDRFSAERLKGVDSTLKIQPAKLEDSAVYLCASSPSKSRIAEDYNEQFFGPGTRLTVL.

The DNA for the CDR3 is TGTGCCAGCAGCGTCGCGGACAGGGTCGCTGAAGCTTTCTTT. This sequence encodes CASSVADRVAEAFF. The chain has TRBV9 and TRBJ1-1, with 8 bases matching TRBD1. This CDR3 is 14 amino acids long. The trim removed 2 bases at V and 6 bases at J, leaving 6 bases unmatched. From germline, CDR1 is SGDLS and CDR2 YYNGEE.

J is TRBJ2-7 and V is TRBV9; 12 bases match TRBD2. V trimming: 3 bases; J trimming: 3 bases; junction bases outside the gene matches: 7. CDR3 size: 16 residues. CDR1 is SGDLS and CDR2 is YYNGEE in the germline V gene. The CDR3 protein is CASSGGTSGFSYEQYF. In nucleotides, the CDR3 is TGTGCCAGCAGCGGCGGGACTAGCGGGTTCAGCTACGAGCAGTACTTC. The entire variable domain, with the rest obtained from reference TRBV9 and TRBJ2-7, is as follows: DSGVTQTPKHLITATGQRVTLRCSPRSGDLSVYWYQQSLDQGLQFLIQYYNGEERAKGNILERFSAQQFPDLHSELNLSSLELGDSALYFCASSGGTSGFSYEQYFGPGTRLTVT.